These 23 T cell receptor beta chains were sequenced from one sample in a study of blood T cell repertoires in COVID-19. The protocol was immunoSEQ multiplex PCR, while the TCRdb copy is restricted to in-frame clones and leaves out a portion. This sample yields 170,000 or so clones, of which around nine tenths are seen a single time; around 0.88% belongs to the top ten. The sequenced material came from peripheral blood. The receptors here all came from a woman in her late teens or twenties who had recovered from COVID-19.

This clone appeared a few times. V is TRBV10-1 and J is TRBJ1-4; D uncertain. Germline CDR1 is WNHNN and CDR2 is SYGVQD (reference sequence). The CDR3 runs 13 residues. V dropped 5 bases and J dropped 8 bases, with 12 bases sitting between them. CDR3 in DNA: TGCGCCAGCAGTATTAGGCGGGTGGAAAAACTGTTTTTT. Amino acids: CASSIRRVEKLFF.

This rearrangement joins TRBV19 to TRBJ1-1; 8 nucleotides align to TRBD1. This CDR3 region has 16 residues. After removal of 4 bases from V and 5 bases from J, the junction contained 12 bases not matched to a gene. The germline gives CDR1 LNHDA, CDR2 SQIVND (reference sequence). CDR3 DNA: TGTGCCAGTAGTAGGAGGGGTACAGGGGGGGTTACTGAAGCTTTCTTT. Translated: CASSRRGTGGVTEAFF.

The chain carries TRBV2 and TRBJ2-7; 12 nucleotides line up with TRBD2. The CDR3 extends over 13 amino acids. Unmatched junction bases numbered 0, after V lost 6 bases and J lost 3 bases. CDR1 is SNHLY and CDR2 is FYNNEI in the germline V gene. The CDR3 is CASRGLAGYEQYV. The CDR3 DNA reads TGTGCCAGCAGGGGACTAGCGGGCTACGAGCAGTACGTC.

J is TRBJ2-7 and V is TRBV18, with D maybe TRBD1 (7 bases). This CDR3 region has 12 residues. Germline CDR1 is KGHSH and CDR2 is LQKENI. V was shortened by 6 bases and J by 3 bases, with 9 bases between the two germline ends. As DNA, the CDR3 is TGTGCCAGCTCGCGGGACAGCTACGAGCAGTACGTC. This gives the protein CASSRDSYEQYV.

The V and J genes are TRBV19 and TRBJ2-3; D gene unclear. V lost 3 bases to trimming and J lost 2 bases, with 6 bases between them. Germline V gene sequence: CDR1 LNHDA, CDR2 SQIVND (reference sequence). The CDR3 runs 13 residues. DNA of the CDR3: TGTGCCAGTAGTATTCAGGTCACAGATACGCAGTATTTT. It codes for CASSIQVTDTQYF.

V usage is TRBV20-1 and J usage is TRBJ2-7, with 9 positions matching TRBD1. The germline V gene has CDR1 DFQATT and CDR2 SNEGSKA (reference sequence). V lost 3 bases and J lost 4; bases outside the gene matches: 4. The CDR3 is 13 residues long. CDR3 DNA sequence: TGCAGTGCTAGTGGGACAGGGTCATACGAGCAGTACTTC. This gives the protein CSASGTGSYEQYF.

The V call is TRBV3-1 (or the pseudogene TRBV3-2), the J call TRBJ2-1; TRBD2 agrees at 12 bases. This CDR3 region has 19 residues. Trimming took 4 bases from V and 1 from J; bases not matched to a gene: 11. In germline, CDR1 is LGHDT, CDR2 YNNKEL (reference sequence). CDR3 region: CASSPETSGSWGSYNEQFF. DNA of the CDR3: TGTGCCAGCAGCCCGGAGACTAGCGGGAGTTGGGGGTCCTACAATGAGCAGTTCTTC.

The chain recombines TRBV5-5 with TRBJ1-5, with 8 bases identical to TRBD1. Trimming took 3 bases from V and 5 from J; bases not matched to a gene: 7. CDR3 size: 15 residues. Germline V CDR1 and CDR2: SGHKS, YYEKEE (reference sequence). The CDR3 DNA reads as TGTGCCAGCAGCTCAACCGGGACAGGACATCAGCCCCAGCATTTT. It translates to CASSSTGTGHQPQHF. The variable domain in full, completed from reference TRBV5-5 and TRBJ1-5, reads DAGVTQSPTHLIKTRGQQVTLRCSPISGHKSVSWYQQVLGQGPQFIFQYYEKEERGRGNFPDRFSARQFPNYSSELNVNALLLGDSALYLCASSSTGTGHQPQHFGDGTRLSIL.

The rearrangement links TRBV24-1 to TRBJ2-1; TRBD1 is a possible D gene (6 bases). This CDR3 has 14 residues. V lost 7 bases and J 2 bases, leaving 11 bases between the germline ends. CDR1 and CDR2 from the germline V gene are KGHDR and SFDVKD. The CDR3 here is CATSQGSAYNEQFF. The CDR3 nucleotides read TGTGCCACCAGCCAGGGGAGCGCCTACAATGAGCAGTTCTTC.

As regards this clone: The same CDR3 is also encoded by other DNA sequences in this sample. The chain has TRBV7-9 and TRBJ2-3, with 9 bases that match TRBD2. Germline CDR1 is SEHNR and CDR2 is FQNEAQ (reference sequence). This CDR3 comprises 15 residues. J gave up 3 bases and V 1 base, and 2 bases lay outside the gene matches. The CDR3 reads CASSLVRGGTDTQYF. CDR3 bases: TGTGCCAGCAGCTTAGTGCGGGGGGGGACAGATACGCAGTATTTT.

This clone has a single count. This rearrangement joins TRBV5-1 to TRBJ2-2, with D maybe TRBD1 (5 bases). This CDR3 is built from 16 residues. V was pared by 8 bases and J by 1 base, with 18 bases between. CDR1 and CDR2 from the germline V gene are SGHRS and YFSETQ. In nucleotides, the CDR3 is TGCGCCAGAAAGATCAAGGGGTGTGGGAACACCGGGGAGCTGTTTTTT. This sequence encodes CARKIKGCGNTGELFF.

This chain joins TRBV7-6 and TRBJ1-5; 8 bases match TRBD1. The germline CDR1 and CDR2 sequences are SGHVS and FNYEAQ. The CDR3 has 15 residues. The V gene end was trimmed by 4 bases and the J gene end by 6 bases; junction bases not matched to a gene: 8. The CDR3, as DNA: TGTGCCAGCAGCTCCAGGACAGGGATTGGTCAGCCCCAGCATTTT. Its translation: CASSSRTGIGQPQHF.

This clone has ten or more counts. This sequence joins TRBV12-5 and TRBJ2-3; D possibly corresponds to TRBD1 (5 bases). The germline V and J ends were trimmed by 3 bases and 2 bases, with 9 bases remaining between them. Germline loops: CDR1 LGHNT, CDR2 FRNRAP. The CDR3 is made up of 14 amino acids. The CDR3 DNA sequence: TGTGCTAGTGGTTTAGCAGGGAACACAGATACGCAGTATTTT. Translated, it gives CASGLAGNTDTQYF. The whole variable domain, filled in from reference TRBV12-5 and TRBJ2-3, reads DARVTQTPRHKVTEMGQEVTMRCQPILGHNTVFWYRQTMMQGLELLAYFRNRAPLDDSGMPKDRFSAEMPDATLATLKIQPSEPRDSAVYFCASGLAGNTDTQYFGPGTRLTVL.

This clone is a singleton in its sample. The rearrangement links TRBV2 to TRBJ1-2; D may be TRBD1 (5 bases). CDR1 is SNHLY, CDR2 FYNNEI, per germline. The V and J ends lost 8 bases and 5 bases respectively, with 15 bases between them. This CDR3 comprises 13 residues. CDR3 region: CASLGGQGYGYTF. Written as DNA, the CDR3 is TGTGCCAGCCTTGGAGGGCAGGGTTATGGCTACACCTTC.

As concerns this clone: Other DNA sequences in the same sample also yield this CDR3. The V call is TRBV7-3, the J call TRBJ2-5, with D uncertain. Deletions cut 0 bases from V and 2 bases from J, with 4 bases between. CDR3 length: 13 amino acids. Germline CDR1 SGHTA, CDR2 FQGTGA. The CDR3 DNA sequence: TGTGCCAGCAGCTTAACCAGACAAGAGACCCAGTACTTC. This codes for CASSLTRQETQYF.

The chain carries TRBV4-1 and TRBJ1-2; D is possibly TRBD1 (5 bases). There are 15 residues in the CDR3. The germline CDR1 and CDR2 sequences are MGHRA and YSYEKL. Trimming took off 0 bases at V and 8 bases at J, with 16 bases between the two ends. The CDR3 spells CASSQEGRGERGYTF. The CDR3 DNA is TGCGCCAGCAGCCAAGAGGGGCGGGGGGAGAGAGGCTACACCTTC.

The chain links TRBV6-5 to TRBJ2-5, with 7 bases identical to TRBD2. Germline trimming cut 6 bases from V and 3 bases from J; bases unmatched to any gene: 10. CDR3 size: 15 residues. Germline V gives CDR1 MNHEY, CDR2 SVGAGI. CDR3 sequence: CASSLALAVKETQYF. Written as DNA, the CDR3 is TGTGCCAGCAGCTTGGCGCTAGCGGTCAAAGAGACCCAGTACTTC.

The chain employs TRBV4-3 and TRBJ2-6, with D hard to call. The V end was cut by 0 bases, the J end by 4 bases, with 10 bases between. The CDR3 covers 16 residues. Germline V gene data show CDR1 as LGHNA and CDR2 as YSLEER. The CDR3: CASSQDRFGGANVLTF. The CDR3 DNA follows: TGCGCCAGCAGCCAAGACAGGTTTGGAGGGGCCAACGTCCTGACTTTC.

DNA for the CDR3: TGCGCCAGCAGCCAGGGGACTTCAATCTATGGCTACACCTTC. Protein product: CASSQGTSIYGYTF. The rearrangement uses TRBV4-1 and TRBJ1-2; perhaps TRBD1 as D (5 bases). Germline V gene lookup returns CDR1 MGHRA and CDR2 YSYEKL. The length of the CDR3 is 14 residues. V shed 3 bases and J shed 4 bases, with 12 bases lying between them.

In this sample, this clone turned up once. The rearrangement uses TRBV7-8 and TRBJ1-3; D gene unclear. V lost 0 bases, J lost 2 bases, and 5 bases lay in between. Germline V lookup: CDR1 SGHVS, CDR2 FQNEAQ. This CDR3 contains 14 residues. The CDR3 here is CASSLAVAGNTIYF. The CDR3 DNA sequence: TGTGCCAGCAGCTTAGCGGTAGCTGGAAACACCATATATTTT.

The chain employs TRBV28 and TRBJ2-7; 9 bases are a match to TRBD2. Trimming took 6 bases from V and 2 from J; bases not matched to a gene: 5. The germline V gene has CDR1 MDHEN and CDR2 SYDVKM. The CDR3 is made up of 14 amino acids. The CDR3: CASSLLAGPYEQYF. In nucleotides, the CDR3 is TGTGCCAGCAGCCTACTAGCGGGCCCCTACGAGCAGTACTTC.

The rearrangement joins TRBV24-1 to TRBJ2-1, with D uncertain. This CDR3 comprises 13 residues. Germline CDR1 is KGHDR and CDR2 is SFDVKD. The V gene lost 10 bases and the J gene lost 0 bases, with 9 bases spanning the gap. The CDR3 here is CATGESSYNEQFF. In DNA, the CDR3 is TGTGCCACAGGAGAGAGCTCCTACAATGAGCAGTTCTTC.

In nucleotides, the CDR3 is TGTGCCAGCAGCTTAGGGGACTCTAACTATGGCTACACCTTC. Translation: CASSLGDSNYGYTF. The V call is TRBV7-2, the J call TRBJ1-2, with D possibly being TRBD1 (5 bases). The CDR3 totals 14 residues. The V gene's germline CDR1 is SGHTA and CDR2 FQGNSA. Trimming removed 1 base at V and 0 bases at J, with 6 bases between.